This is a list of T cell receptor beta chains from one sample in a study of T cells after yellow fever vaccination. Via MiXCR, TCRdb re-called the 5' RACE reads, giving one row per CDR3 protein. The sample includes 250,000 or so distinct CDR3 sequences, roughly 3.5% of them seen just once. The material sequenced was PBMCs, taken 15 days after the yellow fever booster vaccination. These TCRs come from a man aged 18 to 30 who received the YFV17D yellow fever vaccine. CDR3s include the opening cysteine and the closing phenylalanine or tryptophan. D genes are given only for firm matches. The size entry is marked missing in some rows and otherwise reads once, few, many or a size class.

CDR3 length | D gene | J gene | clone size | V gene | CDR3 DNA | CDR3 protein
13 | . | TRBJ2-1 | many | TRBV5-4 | TGTGCCAGCAGCTTGGTCGGACTAAATGAGCAGTTCTTC | CASSLVGLNEQFF
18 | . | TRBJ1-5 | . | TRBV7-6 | TGTGCCAGCAGCTTAGGAGGAGGCAGCCGTTTGAGCAATCAGCCCCAGCATTTT | CASSLGGGSRLSNQPQHF
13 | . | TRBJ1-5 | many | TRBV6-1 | TGTGCCAGCAGTGAAGGAGTTGTCCAGCCCCAGCATTTT | CASSEGVVQPQHF
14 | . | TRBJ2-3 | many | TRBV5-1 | TGCGCCAGCAGCTTGGGGGCCCGGGGCGACACGCAGTATTTT | CASSLGARGDTQYF
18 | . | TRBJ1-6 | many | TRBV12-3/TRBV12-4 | TGTGCCAGCAGTTTATCGAGGGCCGCCAGCTCCTATAATTCACCCCTCCACTTT | CASSLSRAASSYNSPLHF
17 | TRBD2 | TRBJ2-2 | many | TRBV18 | TGTGCCAGCTCACCCCAGGTCGGGGGGGAAGACACCGGGGAGCTGTTTTTT | CASSPQVGGEDTGELFF
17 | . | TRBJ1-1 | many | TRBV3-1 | TGTGCCAGCGCTCGAATGACGGGTACCCCGAGGGACACTGAAGCTTTCTTT | CASARMTGTPRDTEAFF
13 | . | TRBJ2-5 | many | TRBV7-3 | TGTGCCAGCAGCTTAGGGGACGGAGGGACCCAGTACTTC | CASSLGDGGTQYF
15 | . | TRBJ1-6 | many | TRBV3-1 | TGTGCCAGCAGCCGTAACAGGGTTGGGGTTTCACCCCTCCACTTT | CASSRNRVGVSPLHF
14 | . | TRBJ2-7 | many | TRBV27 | TGTGCCAGCAGTTTCAGAGGGCAAGCCTACGAGCAGTACTTC | CASSFRGQAYEQYF
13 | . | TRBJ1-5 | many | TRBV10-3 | TGTGCCATCAGTGCGGAAGCCTTGGGACCCCAGCATTTT | CAISAEALGPQHF
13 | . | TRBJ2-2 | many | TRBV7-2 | TGTGCCAGCAGGCTTCGCCTCACCGGGGAGCTGTTTTTT | CASRLRLTGELFF
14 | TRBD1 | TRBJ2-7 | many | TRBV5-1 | TGCGCCAGTTCCCGGACAGGGCTCCCCTACGAGCAGTACTTC | CASSRTGLPYEQYF
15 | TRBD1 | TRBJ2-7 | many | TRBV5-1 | TGCGCCAGCAGCACCGGGACAGTATTCTCCTACGAGCAGTACTTC | CASSTGTVFSYEQYF
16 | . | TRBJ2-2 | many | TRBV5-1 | TGCGCCAGCAGCTTGGCCAGGGTAGTTTCGACCGGGGAGCTGTTTTTT | CASSLARVVSTGELFF
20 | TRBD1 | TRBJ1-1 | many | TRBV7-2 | TGTGCCAGCAGCCCAAGGCCTTACAGGGGACGGAAGGGGATGAACACTGAAGCTTTCTTT | CASSPRPYRGRKGMNTEAFF
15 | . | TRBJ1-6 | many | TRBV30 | TGTGCCTGGAGTGTTGTTCTGCGGGATAATTCACCCCTCCACTTT | CAWSVVLRDNSPLHF
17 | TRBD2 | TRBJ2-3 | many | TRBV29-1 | TGCAGCGTTGAAGATCCGGCTAGCGGGGGGGTTTCGGATACGCAGTATTTT | CSVEDPASGGVSDTQYF
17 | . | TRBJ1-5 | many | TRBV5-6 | TGTGCCAGCAGCACAACCGGGACACCTCCTTTTGCTCAGCCCCAGCATTTT | CASSTTGTPPFAQPQHF
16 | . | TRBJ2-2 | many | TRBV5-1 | TGCGCCAGCAGCCCGAGGGGGGTATCGAACACCGGGGAGCTGTTTTTT | CASSPRGVSNTGELFF
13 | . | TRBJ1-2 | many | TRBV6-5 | TGTGCCAGCAGTTACTCGATACAGATGGGCTACACCTTC | CASSYSIQMGYTF
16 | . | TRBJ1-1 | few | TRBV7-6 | TGTGCCAGCAGCTTAGGGGGGTTCACCATGAACACTGAAGCTTTCTTT | CASSLGGFTMNTEAFF
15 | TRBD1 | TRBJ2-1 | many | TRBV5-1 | TGCGCCAGCAGCTTACAGGGGAGCACCTACAATGAGCAGTTCTTC | CASSLQGSTYNEQFF
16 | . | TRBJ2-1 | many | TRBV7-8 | TGTGCCAGCAGCCAACGCACCGGGACTGATAACAATGAGCAGTTCTTC | CASSQRTGTDNNEQFF
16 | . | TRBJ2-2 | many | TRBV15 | TGTGCCACCAGCAGACCCGGGACGGCCTCTGCCGGGGAGCTGTTTTTT | CATSRPGTASAGELFF
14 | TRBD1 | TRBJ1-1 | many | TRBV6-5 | TGTGCCAGCAGACGAACCGGGACAGTATATGAAGCTTTCTTT | CASRRTGTVYEAFF
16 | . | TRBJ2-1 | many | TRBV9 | TGTGCCAGCAGCGCGGGCGACGGATACCTCTACAATGAGCAGTTCTTC | CASSAGDGYLYNEQFF
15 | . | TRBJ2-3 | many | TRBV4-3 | TGCGCCAGCAGCCTGGGACTGTCTCTTCCAGATACGCAGTATTTT | CASSLGLSLPDTQYF
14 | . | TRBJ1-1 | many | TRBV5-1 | TGCGCCAGCAGCTTGGGACAGGCGGCGGTTGAAGCTTTCTTT | CASSLGQAAVEAFF
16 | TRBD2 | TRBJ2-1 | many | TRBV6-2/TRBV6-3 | TGTGCCAGCAGGGGCTCAAGCGGGGGGCGCAACAATGAGCAGTTCTTC | CASRGSSGGRNNEQFF
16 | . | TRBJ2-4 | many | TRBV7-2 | TGTGCCAGCAGCCCCCCGCTACAGGGAGCCAAAAACATTCAGTACTTC | CASSPPLQGAKNIQYF
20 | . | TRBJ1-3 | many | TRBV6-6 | TGTGCCAGCAGACGCCGACCGAGGCCCGACCGGGGCAACTCTGGAAACACCATATATTTT | CASRRRPRPDRGNSGNTIYF
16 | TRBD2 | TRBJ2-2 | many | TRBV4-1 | TGCGCCAGCAGCCAAGTTCTAGCGGGGGGCACCGGGGAGCTGTTTTTT | CASSQVLAGGTGELFF
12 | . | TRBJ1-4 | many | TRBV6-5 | TGTGCCAGCGGACAGTCAAATGAAAAACTGTTTTTT | CASGQSNEKLFF
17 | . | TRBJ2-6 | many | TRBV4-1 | TGCGCCAGCAGGGGGGACGGCTACTTCTCTGGGGCCAACGTCCTGACTTTC | CASRGDGYFSGANVLTF
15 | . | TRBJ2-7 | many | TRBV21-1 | TGTGCCAGCAGCAAAGACGGACAGGAAACCTACGAGCAGTACTTC | CASSKDGQETYEQYF
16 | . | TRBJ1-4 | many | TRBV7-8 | TGTGCCAGCAGCCAAGAGGGGGACGGAGGAAGTGAAAAACTGTTTTTT | CASSQEGDGGSEKLFF
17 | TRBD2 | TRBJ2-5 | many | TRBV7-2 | TGTGCCAGCAGCTTAGTAGCCGCACTAGCGGAGGAAGAGACCCAGTACTTC | CASSLVAALAEEETQYF
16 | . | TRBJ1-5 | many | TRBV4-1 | TGCGCCAGCAGTTTGCGCTCCAAGTCGGGCAATCAGCCCCAGCATTTT | CASSLRSKSGNQPQHF
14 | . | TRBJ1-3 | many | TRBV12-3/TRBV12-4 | TGTGCCAGCAGCCACCGGAGCTCTGGAAACACCATATATTTT | CASSHRSSGNTIYF
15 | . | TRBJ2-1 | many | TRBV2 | TGTGCCAGCAGTGACCCGGGAGCGGGTTACAATGAGCAGTTCTTC | CASSDPGAGYNEQFF
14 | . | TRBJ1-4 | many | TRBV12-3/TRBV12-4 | TGTGCCAGCAGTTTGGGGCAGCTAAATGAAAAACTGTTTTTT | CASSLGQLNEKLFF
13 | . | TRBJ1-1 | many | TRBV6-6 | TGTGCCAGCAGTTACCGGCCGCGGGTGGAAGCTTTCTTT | CASSYRPRVEAFF
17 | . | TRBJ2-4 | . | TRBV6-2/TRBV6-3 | TGTGCCAGCAGTTACCCAAGACAGGGAGGTCCCAAAAACATTCAGTACTTC | CASSYPRQGGPKNIQYF
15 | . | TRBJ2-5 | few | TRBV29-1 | TGCAGCGTTGTTCTGCCCTCTACGTCCCAAGAGACCCAGTACTTC | CSVVLPSTSQETQYF